This T cell receptor beta chain is from a study of CD8 T cells in ankylosing spondylitis. Study results and caveats: Earlier reports found some motif variants in synovial fluid and blood in reactive arthritis. One TCR beta motif, made up of roughly 8 highly homologous variants, appeared characteristic of ankylosing spondylitis blood.

Using its own MiXCR run on the 5' RACE reads, TCRdb lists one record per CDR3 protein. In the table there are roughly 60,000 distinct CDR3 sequences, 6.2% of which are singletons. Worth noting for this clonotype: The antigen is not known.

V lost 4 bases to trimming and J lost 6 bases, with 17 bases between them. In germline, CDR1 is SGHDT, CDR2 YYEEEE. This CDR3 spans 15 amino acids. The source of this sequence is a male donor with ankylosing spondylitis. This chain uses TRBV5-6 with TRBJ2-1; possible D gene TRBD1, 5 bases. The sequencing input was synovial fluid, either unsorted or a sorted T cell fraction (not recorded which). CDR3: CASSGLQAIGNEQFF. For the CDR3, the DNA is TGTGCCAGCAGCGGATTACAGGCAATCGGCAATGAGCAGTTCTTC. Full variable domain (remainder filled in from reference TRBV5-6 and TRBJ2-1): DAGVTQSPTHLIKTRGQQVTLRCSPKSGHDTVSWYQQALGQGPQFIFQYYEEEERQRGNFPDRFSGHQFPNYSSELNVNALLLGDSALYLCASSGLQAIGNEQFFGPGTRLTVL.